Listed below are T cell receptor beta chains from one sample, sequenced in a study of OX40 agonist ivuxolimab in advanced cancers. TCRdb's copy holds only in-frame clones and misses some; the assay was immunoSEQ multiplex PCR. The sample lists more than 65,000 clones; around 85% were seen once. The material was CD4+ or CD8+ T cells sorted from blood, obtained in a trial of the OX40 agonist ivuxolimab. The receptors shown here come from an adult with an advanced solid tumor such as melanoma, head and neck, liver or kidney cancer. The CDR3 runs from the conserved cysteine through the conserved F or W. D genes are given only for firm matches. A row's size may be missing; if present it is once, few, many or a size class.

.	few	TRBJ2-3	13	TRBV5-4	TGTGCCAGCAGTTACCGGGACCCCGGACCGCAGTATTTT	CASSYRDPGPQYF
.	.	TRBJ2-3	14	TRBV5-1	TGCGCCAGCAGCTTCCGGAGGGTGGAAGATACGCAGTATTTT	CASSFRRVEDTQYF
.	.	TRBJ1-2	11	TRBV20-1	TGCAGTGCTCTATTTAACTATGGCTACACCTTC	CSALFNYGYTF
.	.	TRBJ2-3	15	TRBV9	TGTGCCAGCAGCGGCCCCACGTTTAGCGGAAATACGCAGTATTTT	CASSGPTFSGNTQYF
.	.	TRBJ1-3	13	TRBV5-1	TGCGCCAGCAGCTCTGACTCTGGAAACACCATATATTTT	CASSSDSGNTIYF
.	.	TRBJ1-4	15	TRBV18	TGTGCCAGCTCACCACCAGGGCAGAATAATGAAAAACTGTTTTTT	CASSPPGQNNEKLFF
.	.	TRBJ2-5	13	TRBV10-3	TGTGCCATCAGTGACAGGGCCGAAGAGACCCAGTACTTC	CAISDRAEETQYF
TRBD1	.	TRBJ1-5	14	TRBV10-3	TGTGCCTCTAACCGGGACAGCACTAATCAGCCCCAGCATTTT	CASNRDSTNQPQHF
.	.	TRBJ1-4	14	TRBV7-9	TGTGCCACCATCGGAGGGACGACTAATGAAAAACTGTTTTTT	CATIGGTTNEKLFF
TRBD2	few	TRBJ2-2	16	TRBV2	TGTGCCAGCACCGGGACTAGCGGGGGTAACACCGGGGAGCTGTTTTTT	CASTGTSGGNTGELFF
.	.	TRBJ2-4	14	TRBV29-1	TGCAGCGTTTTAACAGGCGGGTTCGAAAACATTCAGTACTTC	CSVLTGGFENIQYF
.	.	TRBJ2-7	15	TRBV5-6	TGTGCCAGCAGCTTGGGGGGGGCAGAGTCCTACGAGCAGTACTTC	CASSLGGAESYEQYF
TRBD2	.	TRBJ2-7	15	TRBV4-2	TGTGCCAGCAGCCATCCCGGGGGGGGATATTACGAGCAGTACTTC	CASSHPGGGYYEQYF
TRBD2	once	TRBJ2-7	16	TRBV12-5	TGTGCTAGTGGTTGGGGTGCAGGGAGGGGAACCTACGAGCAGTACTTC	CASGWGAGRGTYEQYF
TRBD1	.	TRBJ1-2	13	TRBV30	TGTGCCTGGAGTAGGGACAGGCCTTATGGCTACACCTTC	CAWSRDRPYGYTF
.	.	TRBJ1-3	13	TRBV7-2	TGTGCCAGCAGCTATTCAGAGGGAAACACCATATATTTT	CASSYSEGNTIYF
TRBD2	.	TRBJ2-3	16	TRBV5-1	TGCGCCAGCAGCTTGGGACTAGCGGGAGACGCAGATACGCAGTATTTT	CASSLGLAGDADTQYF
.	.	TRBJ2-5	15	TRBV15	TGTGCCACCAGCAGAGAGGCAGGGAGTGTAGAGACCCAGTACTTC	CATSREAGSVETQYF
.	.	TRBJ1-5	15	TRBV6-5	TGTGCCAGCAGTTACGAGGGGGGTGGCAATCAGCCCCAGCATTTT	CASSYEGGGNQPQHF
.	many	TRBJ2-7	16	TRBV18	TGTGCCAGCTCACCATTAAGCTTGTCAGAAGACTACGAGCAGTACTTC	CASSPLSLSEDYEQYF
.	.	TRBJ2-4	15	TRBV4-2	TGTGCCAGCAGCCAACTCCGGGGGGCCCAGAACATTCAGTACTTC	CASSQLRGAQNIQYF
TRBD1	few	TRBJ1-1	13	TRBV6-4	TGTGCCAGCAGCCGGACAGGGAACACTGAAGCTTTCTTT	CASSRTGNTEAFF
TRBD2	.	TRBJ2-2	15	TRBV15	TGTGCCACCAGCAGAAGGACTAGCATCGCCGGGGAGCTGTTTTTT	CATSRRTSIAGELFF
.	.	TRBJ1-4	16	TRBV6-5	TGTGCCAGCAGTTCCAATCCCGGGACTGGGAATGAAAAACTGTTTTTT	CASSSNPGTGNEKLFF
TRBD1	.	TRBJ1-1	15	TRBV4-3	TGCGCCAGCAGCCAAGGGACAGGGGTTCACACTGAAGCTTTCTTT	CASSQGTGVHTEAFF
.	.	TRBJ1-1	12	TRBV6-6	TGTGCCAGCAGAAACTGGAACACTGAAGCTTTCTTT	CASRNWNTEAFF
.	.	TRBJ1-2	12	TRBV19	TGTGCCAGCGCATCGAGCCACTATGGCTACACCTTC	CASASSHYGYTF
TRBD2	.	TRBJ2-7	17	TRBV19	TGTGCCAGTAGTACCGACAACGGACTAGCGGGACACTACGAGCAGTACTTC	CASSTDNGLAGHYEQYF
.	few	TRBJ2-5	13	TRBV4-1	TGCGCCAGCAGCCAAGACCACACGGAGACCCAGTACTTC	CASSQDHTETQYF
.	once	TRBJ2-3	15	TRBV4-2	TGTGCCAGCAGCCGACGACAGGACGGCACAGATACGCAGTATTTT	CASSRRQDGTDTQYF
.	.	TRBJ1-3	16	TRBV27	TGTGCCAGCAGTCCGGGGACTCCGACCGCTGGAAACACCATATATTTT	CASSPGTPTAGNTIYF
.	.	TRBJ2-3	15	TRBV4-3	TGCGCCAGCAGCCAAACTAACCGCGCGGCAGATACGCAGTATTTT	CASSQTNRAADTQYF
.	few	TRBJ1-2	16	TRBV6-9	TGTGCCAGCAGCCCCGTGTCAGGGACGGGCAACTATGGCTACACCTTC	CASSPVSGTGNYGYTF
TRBD1	.	TRBJ2-5	8	TRBV2	TGTGCCAGCGGGGACAGGTACTTC	CASGDRYF
.	.	TRBJ1-5	12	TRBV30	TGTGCCTGGAGTGGGGCGGCTCAGCCCCAGCATTTT	CAWSGAAQPQHF
TRBD1	.	TRBJ1-2	15	TRBV15	TGTGCCACCAGCAGGACAGGGGGAGTTTACTATGGCTACACCTTC	CATSRTGGVYYGYTF
.	.	TRBJ2-1	14	TRBV7-2	TGTGCCAGCAGAAGGCGGGACAGAGATAATGAGCAGTTCTTC	CASRRRDRDNEQFF
.	.	TRBJ1-5	13	TRBV6-5	TGTGCCAGCAGTTACAGGGGCAATCAGCCCCAGCATTTT	CASSYRGNQPQHF